This T cell receptor beta chain is from a study of PD-1 blockade in classical Hodgkin lymphoma. Sequencing was performed with immunoSEQ multiplex PCR; in TCRdb, only in-frame clones are kept and a portion is missing. The table lists about 15,000 clones, around 80% of them singletons. The study's findings and limits: Healthy donors were reported to have higher baseline TCR diversity than newly diagnosed patients. The origin of the repertoire differences remains undefined, with disease activity or prior therapy as possible causes.

Autologous stem cell transplantation was followed by relapse in every patient, and brentuximab vedotin exposure varied. Progressive disease, partial response or complete response was each patient's best response. Comment on this clone: Its antigen is unknown.

The receptor was derived from a human donor with classical Hodgkin lymphoma. Sample: peripheral blood mononuclear cells (PBMCs), taken before the second cycle of nivolumab.

CDR3 region: CASSLFFRSATGELFF. For the CDR3, the DNA is TGTGCCAGCAGTTTATTCTTTCGGTCGGCAACCGGGGAGCTGTTTTTT. The rearrangement uses TRBV27 and TRBJ2-2, with D unresolved. The CDR3 runs to 16 residues. Germline V gene data show CDR1 as MNHEY and CDR2 as SMNVEV (reference sequence). V lost 1 base and J 5 bases, leaving 14 bases between the germline ends.